This T cell receptor (beta chain) is from a study of blood T cell repertoires in COVID-19. Background on the study: Acute-phase and convalescent COVID-19 samples originated in the United States, Italy and Spain. Sources were T cells, B-cell-depleted T cells, or PBMCs; the material itself was cDNA or gDNA.

Original methodology: The assay estimated nucleated cells by amplifying reference gene primers. The repertoire was sequenced with immunoSEQ multiplex PCR; TCRdb's copy has only in-frame clones and lacks some. That table gives V, J and clone size, and the DNA gave D and trimming. In the table there are around 100,000 clones, approximately 92% of which are singletons. Germline CDR1 and CDR2: MNHEY and SVGEGT. The CDR3 is 15 amino acids. V was trimmed by 6 bases and J by 0 bases, leaving 13 bases between them. Sequencing input: peripheral blood. The chain has TRBV6-2 or TRBV6-3 and TRBJ2-3, with a possible D match to TRBD2 (5 bases). The clonotype comes from a man aged 50-59 years with active COVID-19. The CDR3 region has the DNA TGTGCCAGCAGCCCGACGAGGGTTAGCACAGATACGCAGTATTTT. Translating gives CASSPTRVSTDTQYF.